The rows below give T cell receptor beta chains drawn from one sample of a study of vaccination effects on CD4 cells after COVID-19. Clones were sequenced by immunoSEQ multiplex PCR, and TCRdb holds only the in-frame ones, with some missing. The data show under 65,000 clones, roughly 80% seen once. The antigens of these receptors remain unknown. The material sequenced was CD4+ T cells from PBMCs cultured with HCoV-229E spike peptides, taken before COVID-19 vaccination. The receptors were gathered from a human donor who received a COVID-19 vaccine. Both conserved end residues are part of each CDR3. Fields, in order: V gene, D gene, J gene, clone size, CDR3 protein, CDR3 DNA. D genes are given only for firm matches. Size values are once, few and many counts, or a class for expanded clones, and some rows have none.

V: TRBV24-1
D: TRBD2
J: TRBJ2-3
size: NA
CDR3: CATSDLGGGDTDTQYF
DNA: TGTGCCACCAGTGATTTAGGCGGGGGGGACACAGATACGCAGTATTTT

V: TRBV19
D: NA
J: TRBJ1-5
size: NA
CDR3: CASSIRGGRSNQPQHF
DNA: TGTGCCAGTAGTATAAGGGGGGGCCGTAGCAATCAGCCCCAGCATTTT

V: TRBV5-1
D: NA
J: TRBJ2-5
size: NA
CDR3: CASSPAGLKGETQYF
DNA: TGCGCCAGCAGCCCAGCGGGCCTAAAAGGGGAGACCCAGTACTTC

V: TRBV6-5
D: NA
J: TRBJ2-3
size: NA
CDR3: CASSYNRVSADTQYF
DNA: TGTGCCAGCAGTTACAACAGGGTTTCGGCAGATACGCAGTATTTT

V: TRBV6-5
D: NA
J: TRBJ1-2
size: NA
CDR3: CASSYSLLSSHGYTF
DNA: TGTGCCAGCAGTTACTCGTTACTCTCATCTCATGGCTACACCTTC

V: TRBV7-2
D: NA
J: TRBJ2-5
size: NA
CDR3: CASSSRGSTQETQYF
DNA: TGTGCCAGCAGCTCACGTGGGTCTACCCAAGAGACCCAGTACTTC

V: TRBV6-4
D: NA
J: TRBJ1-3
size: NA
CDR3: CASSDSIVDPTGVISGNTIYF
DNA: TGTGCCAGCAGTGACTCCATCGTCGATCCGACAGGAGTGATCTCTGGAAACACCATATATTTT

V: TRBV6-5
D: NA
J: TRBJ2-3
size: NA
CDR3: CASTRSGVSTDTQYF
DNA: TGTGCCAGCACCCGGTCCGGGGTAAGCACAGATACGCAGTATTTT

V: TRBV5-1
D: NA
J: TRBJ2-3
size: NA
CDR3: CASSSDGNPTDTQYF
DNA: TGCGCCAGCAGCTCGGACGGTAACCCCACAGATACGCAGTATTTT

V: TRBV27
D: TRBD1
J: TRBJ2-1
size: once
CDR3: CASSLGQPSYNEQFF
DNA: TGTGCCAGCAGTTTGGGACAGCCTTCCTACAATGAGCAGTTCTTC

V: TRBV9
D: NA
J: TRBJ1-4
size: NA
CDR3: CASSRGTATNEKLFF
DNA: TGTGCCAGCAGCAGAGGGACGGCAACTAATGAAAAACTGTTTTTT

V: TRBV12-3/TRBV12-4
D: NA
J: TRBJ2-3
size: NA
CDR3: CASSLVYRQYF
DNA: TGTGCCAGCAGTTTAGTTTATAGGCAGTATTTT

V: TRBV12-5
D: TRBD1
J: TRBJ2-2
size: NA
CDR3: CASADQGAYTGELFF
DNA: TGTGCTAGTGCCGACCAGGGGGCTTACACCGGGGAGCTGTTTTTT

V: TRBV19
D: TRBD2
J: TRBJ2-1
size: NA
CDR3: CASSMGRGSSYNEQFF
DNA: TGTGCCAGTAGTATGGGGAGGGGAAGCTCCTACAATGAGCAGTTCTTC

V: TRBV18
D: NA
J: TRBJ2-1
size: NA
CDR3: CASSPQIGTGSSEQFF
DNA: TGTGCCAGCTCACCCCAGATTGGGACGGGGTCCAGTGAGCAGTTCTTC

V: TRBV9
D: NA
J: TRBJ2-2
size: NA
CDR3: CASSTRQTANTGELFF
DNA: TGTGCCAGCAGCACAAGACAGACCGCGAACACCGGGGAGCTGTTTTTT

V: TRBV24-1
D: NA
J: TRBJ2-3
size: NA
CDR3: CATSPIQVAKDTDTQYF
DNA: TGTGCCACCAGTCCGATACAGGTGGCCAAGGACACAGATACGCAGTATTTT

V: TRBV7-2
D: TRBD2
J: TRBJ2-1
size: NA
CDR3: CASSKTSGAQGNEQFF
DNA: TGTGCCAGCAGCAAGACTAGCGGAGCCCAGGGTAATGAGCAGTTCTTC

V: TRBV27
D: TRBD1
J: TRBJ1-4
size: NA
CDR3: CASRIGDRTNEKLFF
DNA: TGTGCCAGCCGCATAGGGGACAGAACTAATGAAAAACTGTTTTTT

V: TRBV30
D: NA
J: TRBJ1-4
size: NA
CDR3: CAWSVLDEKLFF
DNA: TGTGCCTGGAGTGTGCTGGATGAAAAACTGTTTTTT

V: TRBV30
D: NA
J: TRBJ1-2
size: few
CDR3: CAWGTYGYTF
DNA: TGTGCCTGGGGGACTTATGGCTACACCTTC

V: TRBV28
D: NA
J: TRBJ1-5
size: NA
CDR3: CASTGSNQPQHF
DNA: TGTGCCAGTACGGGTAGCAATCAGCCCCAGCATTTT

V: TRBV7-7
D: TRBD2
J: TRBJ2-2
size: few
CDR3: CASSLDLAGLPNTGELFF
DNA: TGTGCCAGCAGCTTAGATCTAGCGGGGTTACCGAACACCGGGGAGCTGTTTTTT

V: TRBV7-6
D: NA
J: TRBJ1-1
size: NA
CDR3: CASSHTWDGNTEAFF
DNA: TGTGCCAGCAGCCATACTTGGGACGGCAACACTGAAGCTTTCTTT

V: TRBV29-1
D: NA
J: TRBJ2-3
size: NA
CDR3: CSVEGSGGDTQYF
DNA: TGCAGCGTTGAAGGATCCGGGGGAGATACGCAGTATTTT

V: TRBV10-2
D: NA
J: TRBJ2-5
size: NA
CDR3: CASMRAGETQYF
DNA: TGCGCCAGCATGAGGGCGGGGGAGACCCAGTACTTC

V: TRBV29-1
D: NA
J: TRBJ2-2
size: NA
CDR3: CSVEDHAGRAGELFF
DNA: TGCAGCGTTGAAGATCACGCAGGGCGGGCCGGGGAGCTGTTTTTT

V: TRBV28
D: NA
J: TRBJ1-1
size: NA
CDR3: CASSVLQNTEAFF
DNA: TGTGCCAGCTCAGTTCTGCAGAACACTGAAGCTTTCTTT

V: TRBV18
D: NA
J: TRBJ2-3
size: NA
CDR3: CASSPGRGTDTQYF
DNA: TGTGCCAGCTCACCGGGGCGGGGCACAGATACGCAGTATTTT

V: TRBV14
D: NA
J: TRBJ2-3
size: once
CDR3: CASQALGITTDTQYF
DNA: TGTGCCAGCCAGGCCCTGGGCATCACCACAGATACGCAGTATTTT

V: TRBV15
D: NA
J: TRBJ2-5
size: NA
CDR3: CATSRDNGETQYF
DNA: TGTGCCACCAGCAGAGATAACGGGGAGACCCAGTACTTC

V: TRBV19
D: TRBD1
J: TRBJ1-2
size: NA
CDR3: CASTETTGGSYGYTF
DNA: TGTGCCAGTACCGAGACGACAGGGGGTAGCTATGGCTACACCTTC

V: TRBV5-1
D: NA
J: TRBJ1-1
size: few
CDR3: CASTLGNTEAFF
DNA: TGCGCCAGCACCCTGGGGAACACTGAAGCTTTCTTT

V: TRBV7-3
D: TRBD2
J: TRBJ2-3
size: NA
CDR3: CASSLQGLAADTQYF
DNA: TGTGCCAGCAGCTTACAAGGACTAGCGGCAGATACGCAGTATTTT

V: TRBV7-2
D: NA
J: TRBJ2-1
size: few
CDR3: CASSPARDNEQFF
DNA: TGTGCCAGCAGCCCGGCCAGGGACAATGAGCAGTTCTTC

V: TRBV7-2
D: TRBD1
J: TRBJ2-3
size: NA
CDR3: CASSLQGQGADTQYF
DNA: TGTGCCAGCAGCCTCCAAGGACAGGGGGCAGATACGCAGTATTTT

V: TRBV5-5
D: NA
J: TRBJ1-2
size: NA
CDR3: CASSLSLPGTDKGYGYTF
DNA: TGTGCCAGCAGCTTGTCTCTCCCAGGAACCGATAAAGGCTATGGCTACACCTTC

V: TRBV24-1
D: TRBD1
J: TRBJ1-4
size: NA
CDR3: CATSDPGQGGKLFF
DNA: TGTGCCACCAGTGATCCCGGACAGGGGGGAAAACTGTTTTTT

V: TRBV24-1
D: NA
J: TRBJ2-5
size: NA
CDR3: CATSPTGPQETQYF
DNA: TGTGCCACCAGTCCGACAGGTCCCCAAGAGACCCAGTACTTC

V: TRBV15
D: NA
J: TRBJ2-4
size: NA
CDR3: CATSRDRVSIQYF
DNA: TGTGCCACCAGCAGAGACAGGGTGTCCATTCAGTACTTC

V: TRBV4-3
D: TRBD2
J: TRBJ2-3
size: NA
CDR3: CASSPGTSRRQDTQYF
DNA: TGCGCCAGCAGCCCTGGGACTAGTCGTAGGCAAGATACGCAGTATTTT

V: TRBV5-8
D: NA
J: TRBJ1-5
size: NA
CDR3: CASSFGVPSNQPQHF
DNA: TGTGCCAGCAGCTTCGGGGTTCCAAGCAATCAGCCCCAGCATTTT

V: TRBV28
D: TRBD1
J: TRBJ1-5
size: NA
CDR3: CASRGTGGSSQPQHF
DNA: TGTGCCAGCAGGGGGACAGGGGGCTCTTCTCAGCCCCAGCATTTT

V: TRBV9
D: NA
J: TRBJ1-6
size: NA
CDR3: CASSQASNSPLHF
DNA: TGTGCCAGCAGCCAGGCGAGTAATTCACCCCTCCACTTT

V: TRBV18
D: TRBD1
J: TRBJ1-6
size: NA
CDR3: CASSPTGTGANSPLHF
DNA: TGTGCCAGCTCACCGACCGGGACAGGGGCCAATTCACCCCTCCACTTT

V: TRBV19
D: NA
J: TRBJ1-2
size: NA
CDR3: CASSIAVQGYGGYTF
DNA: TGTGCCAGTAGTATAGCCGTACAGGGATATGGTGGCTACACCTTC

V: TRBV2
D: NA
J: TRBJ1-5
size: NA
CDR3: CASSRDGRYQPQHF
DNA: TGTGCCAGCAGCCGGGACGGGCGCTATCAGCCCCAGCATTTT

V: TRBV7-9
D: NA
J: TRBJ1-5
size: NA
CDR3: CASSPNTGGQPQHF
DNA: TGTGCCAGCAGCCCAAATACTGGGGGACAGCCCCAGCATTTT

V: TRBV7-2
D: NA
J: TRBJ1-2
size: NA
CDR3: CASSTSQEAYGYTF
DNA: TGTGCCAGCAGCACCTCACAGGAAGCCTATGGCTACACCTTC

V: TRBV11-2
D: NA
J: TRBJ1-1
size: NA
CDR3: CASSLRQPNTEAFF
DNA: TGTGCCAGCAGCTTGAGACAGCCGAACACTGAAGCTTTCTTT

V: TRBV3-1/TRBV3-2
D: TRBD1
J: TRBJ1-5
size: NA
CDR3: CASSLGTGARQPQHF
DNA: TGTGCCAGCAGCCTCGGGACAGGGGCTCGTCAGCCCCAGCATTTT

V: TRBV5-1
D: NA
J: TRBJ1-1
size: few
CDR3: CATGETGNTEAFF
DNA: TGCGCCACCGGCGAGACAGGGAACACTGAAGCTTTCTTT

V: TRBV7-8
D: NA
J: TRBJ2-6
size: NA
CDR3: CASTPRDFYSSGANVLTF
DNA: TGTGCCAGCACCCCCCGGGACTTCTATAGCTCTGGGGCCAACGTCCTGACTTTC

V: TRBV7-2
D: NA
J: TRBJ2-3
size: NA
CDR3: CASSLNPGLDTQYF
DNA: TGTGCCAGCAGCTTAAACCCCGGGTTGGATACGCAGTATTTT

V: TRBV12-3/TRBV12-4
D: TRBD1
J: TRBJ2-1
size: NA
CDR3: CASTPGQGYEQFF
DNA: TGTGCCAGCACCCCGGGACAGGGGTATGAGCAGTTCTTC